Listed below are T cell receptor beta chains from one sample, sequenced in a study of shared clonotypes between healthy human individuals. Sequenced by immunoSEQ multiplex PCR; TCRdb stores in-frame clones only, minus some. The sample includes over 850,000 clones, 75% to 80% of them seen just once. The sample consisted of memory CD4+ T cells from PBMCs. All receptors derive from a man between 18 and 35 years old in good health. Some clones in this sample may be carry-over from other donors' samples. The CDR3 runs from the conserved cysteine through the conserved F or W. D genes are given only for firm matches. Only some rows state a clone size, as once, few, many or a class for expanded clones.

j_call: TRBJ2-1
d_call: -
v_call: TRBV5-1
clone_size: -
cdr3_aa: CASSSGDFGTDEQFF
cdr3_nt: TGCGCCAGCAGCTCGGGGGATTTCGGTACGGATGAGCAGTTCTTC

j_call: TRBJ1-2
d_call: -
v_call: TRBV5-1
clone_size: -
cdr3_aa: CASSDATNYGYTF
cdr3_nt: TGCGCCAGCAGCGACGCCACTAACTATGGCTACACCTTC

j_call: TRBJ1-1
d_call: -
v_call: TRBV6-8
clone_size: -
cdr3_aa: CASMRGRSF
cdr3_nt: TGTGCCAGCATGAGGGGAAGAAGTTTT

j_call: TRBJ2-7
d_call: TRBD2
v_call: TRBV10-1
clone_size: -
cdr3_aa: CASSSSGGGPGGHEQYF
cdr3_nt: TGCGCCAGCAGTTCCTCCGGGGGGGGGCCAGGCGGACACGAGCAGTACTTC

j_call: TRBJ1-2
d_call: -
v_call: TRBV19
clone_size: once
cdr3_aa: CASSLRAALYGYTF
cdr3_nt: TGTGCCAGTAGCCTACGGGCGGCGCTTTATGGCTACACCTTC

j_call: TRBJ2-5
d_call: -
v_call: TRBV28
clone_size: -
cdr3_aa: CASSRTAPETQYF
cdr3_nt: TGTGCCAGCAGCCGGACAGCACCAGAGACCCAGTACTTC

j_call: TRBJ1-1
d_call: -
v_call: TRBV6-1
clone_size: -
cdr3_aa: CASSDQGLTEAFF
cdr3_nt: TGTGCCAGCAGTGATCAGGGGCTGACTGAAGCTTTCTTT

j_call: TRBJ2-7
d_call: -
v_call: TRBV11-2
clone_size: -
cdr3_aa: CASSTRINTGYEQYF
cdr3_nt: TGTGCCAGCAGCACACGGATTAATACCGGCTACGAGCAGTACTTC

j_call: TRBJ1-1
d_call: -
v_call: TRBV28
clone_size: -
cdr3_aa: CASSWVRDTEAFF
cdr3_nt: TGTGCCAGCAGTTGGGTCCGGGACACTGAAGCTTTCTTT

j_call: TRBJ1-3
d_call: -
v_call: TRBV6-6
clone_size: few
cdr3_aa: CASTTYPGNTIYF
cdr3_nt: TGTGCCAGCACAACATATCCTGGAAACACCATATATTTT

j_call: TRBJ2-3
d_call: TRBD2
v_call: TRBV5-1
clone_size: -
cdr3_aa: CASSYSGTITDTQYF
cdr3_nt: TGCGCCAGCAGTTACTCCGGGACTATCACAGATACGCAGTATTTT

j_call: TRBJ2-2
d_call: -
v_call: TRBV4-1
clone_size: once
cdr3_aa: CASSQVREATGELFF
cdr3_nt: TGCGCCAGCAGCCAAGTAAGGGAGGCCACCGGGGAGCTGTTTTTT

j_call: TRBJ2-7
d_call: -
v_call: TRBV18
clone_size: -
cdr3_aa: CASSPMRQGSLYEQYF
cdr3_nt: TGTGCCAGCTCACCTATGCGGCAGGGGTCTCTATACGAGCAGTACTTC

j_call: TRBJ2-1
d_call: TRBD2
v_call: TRBV27
clone_size: -
cdr3_aa: CASSLYAGDSGRARDEQFF
cdr3_nt: TGTGCCAGCAGTTTATACGCGGGGGATAGCGGGAGGGCCCGCGATGAGCAGTTCTTC

j_call: TRBJ1-2
d_call: TRBD1
v_call: TRBV29-1
clone_size: -
cdr3_aa: CSGGQGDYGYTF
cdr3_nt: TGCAGCGGTGGACAGGGTGACTATGGCTACACCTTC

j_call: TRBJ2-7
d_call: TRBD1
v_call: TRBV28
clone_size: few
cdr3_aa: CASSLTGGPYEQYF
cdr3_nt: TGTGCCAGCAGTTTAACAGGGGGCCCCTACGAGCAGTACTTC